Listed below are T cell receptor beta chains from one sample, sequenced in a study of T cell changes during pregnancy in multiple sclerosis. TCRdb keeps only in-frame clones here, not all; method: immunoSEQ multiplex PCR. Of about 100,000 clones listed, roughly 92% are singletons. Sequencing used peripheral blood, obtained in the second trimester of pregnancy. The source of these receptors is a female donor with multiple sclerosis, enrolled in a pregnancy study. Each CDR3 is given with its conserved first and last residue. Fields, in order: clone size, V gene, J gene, D gene, CDR3 DNA, CDR3 protein. The D gene is left open where the match is weak. Clone size is stated in some rows and not others, as once, few, many or a class when expanded.

-	TRBV18	TRBJ2-3	-	TGTGCCAGCCCCCCCCTGGGGGGAATGACAGATACGCAGTATTTT	CASPPLGGMTDTQYF
-	TRBV6-1	TRBJ1-4	TRBD1	TGTGCCAGCAGGGAGACAGGGCGCGGAAAACTGTTTTTT	CASRETGRGKLFF
-	TRBV6-6	TRBJ2-5	-	TGTGCCAGCAGCCTTGCGGAGGGGGGAGGGGAGACCCAGTACTTC	CASSLAEGGGETQYF
-	TRBV5-5	TRBJ1-2	-	TGTGCCAGCAGCTTGGAACGGTATGGCTACACCTTC	CASSLERYGYTF
-	TRBV2	TRBJ1-1	-	TGTGCCAGCGGGTCGACAGCGGGGGACACTGAAGCTTTCTTT	CASGSTAGDTEAFF
once	TRBV19	TRBJ1-1	-	TGTGCCAGTCGACAGCCGCCCGGGTCTGAAGCTTTCTTT	CASRQPPGSEAFF
-	TRBV5-1	TRBJ2-7	TRBD2	TGCGCCAGCAGCTCCACTAGCGGGACATTCGAGCAGTACTTC	CASSSTSGTFEQYF
-	TRBV29-1	TRBJ2-7	-	TGCAGCGCCCTTACAGGGCTGGGGGACGAGCAGTACTTC	CSALTGLGDEQYF
-	TRBV5-6	TRBJ2-7	TRBD2	TGTGCCAGCAGCTTGGAACTAGCGCGCTCCTACGAGCAGTACTTC	CASSLELARSYEQYF
-	TRBV19	TRBJ2-2	TRBD2	TGTGCCAGTAGTATTTTAGCGGGAGGCTCTAACACCGGGGAGCTGTTTTTT	CASSILAGGSNTGELFF
once	TRBV6-5	TRBJ1-3	-	TGTGCCAGCACTTCCAGGGGTAACCGAAACACCATATATTTT	CASTSRGNRNTIYF
-	TRBV4-1	TRBJ1-1	-	TGCGCCAGCAGCCAAAGGGACAACTTGAACACTGAAGCTTTCTTT	CASSQRDNLNTEAFF
-	TRBV7-2	TRBJ2-1	TRBD2	TGTGCCAGCAGCTTAGGGACTAGCGGGGGGCAGGATGAGCAGTTCTTC	CASSLGTSGGQDEQFF
-	TRBV9	TRBJ2-7	-	TGTGCCAGCAGCGGACTCTCGGGCGAGCAGTACTTC	CASSGLSGEQYF
-	TRBV5-4	TRBJ2-5	TRBD2	TGTGCCAGCAGCTTGGAACTAGCGGGAGGGCTAGAGACCCAGTACTTC	CASSLELAGGLETQYF
-	TRBV5-1	TRBJ2-5	TRBD2	TGCGCCAGCAGCTTGGCCCGGGGGGAACAAGAGACCCAGTACTTC	CASSLARGEQETQYF
-	TRBV12-5	TRBJ2-1	TRBD2	TGTGCTAGTGGTTTCACTAGCGGGGGGAACAATGAGCAGTTCTTC	CASGFTSGGNNEQFF
-	TRBV28	TRBJ1-1	TRBD1	TGTGCCAGCAGAACCCCGACAGGGTGGACGAACACTGAAGCTTTCTTT	CASRTPTGWTNTEAFF
-	TRBV29-1	TRBJ2-1	-	TGCAGCGCCGAGGCGGGTCTGAAGCTCTTTGAGCAGTTCTTC	CSAEAGLKLFEQFF
-	TRBV11-2	TRBJ1-2	-	TGTGCCAGCAGCCCTTTCGGCAGGGCGGCTAGTGGCTACACCTTC	CASSPFGRAASGYTF
-	TRBV27	TRBJ1-5	-	TGTGCCAGCCCTTTGTGGGGAGCCACTAGCAATCAGCCCCAGCATTTT	CASPLWGATSNQPQHF
-	TRBV9	TRBJ1-2	TRBD1	TGTGCCAGCAGCGTCCCAGGGGGCGCATCGGATGGCTACACCTTC	CASSVPGGASDGYTF
-	TRBV2	TRBJ1-2	-	TGTGCCAGCAGTTCCACGTTGAGCTATGGCTACACCTTC	CASSSTLSYGYTF
-	TRBV25-1	TRBJ1-1	TRBD1	TGTGCCAGCAGGGACAGGTGGGTCACTGAAGCTTTCTTT	CASRDRWVTEAFF
-	TRBV7-3	TRBJ2-7	-	TGTGCCAGCAGTTTGACCGATCGGGATGGTTACGAGCAGTACTTC	CASSLTDRDGYEQYF
-	TRBV6-5	TRBJ1-4	TRBD1	TGTGCGACCCGACGACAGGGAACTAATGAAAAACTGTTTTTT	CATRRQGTNEKLFF
-	TRBV6-1	TRBJ1-4	TRBD1	TGTGCCAGCAGTCGGCCCGGGACAGGGGTTGAAAAACTGTTTTTT	CASSRPGTGVEKLFF
-	TRBV6-6	TRBJ2-7	-	TGTGCCAGCAGCACGAAGGGGTACGAGCAGTACTTC	CASSTKGYEQYF
-	TRBV28	TRBJ1-4	TRBD1	TGTGCCAGCAGACAACCAGGGGGCCTTAATGAAAAACTGTTTTTT	CASRQPGGLNEKLFF
-	TRBV9	TRBJ1-3	-	TGTGCCAGCAGCGTAGATTTTGGGCATCGTGGAAACACCATATATTTT	CASSVDFGHRGNTIYF
-	TRBV7-9	TRBJ1-3	-	TGTGCCAGCGGCCGGGAAGGTGGAAACACCATATATTTT	CASGREGGNTIYF
-	TRBV5-1	TRBJ1-4	TRBD1	TGCGCCAGCAGCCCGGGACAGGGGGCGCGAAGCGCTGAAAAACTGTTTTTT	CASSPGQGARSAEKLFF
-	TRBV2	TRBJ2-7	TRBD2	TGTGCCAGCACTGGGACTAGCGGGAGTCCCTTCGAGCAGTACTTC	CASTGTSGSPFEQYF
-	TRBV28	TRBJ1-1	-	TGTGCCAGCAGTTTAAAGCTGAACACTGAAGCTTTCTTT	CASSLKLNTEAFF
-	TRBV6-5	TRBJ1-2	TRBD1	TGTGCCAGCGGAAGGGACAGGGGAGAGTCTGGCTACACCTTC	CASGRDRGESGYTF
-	TRBV5-4	TRBJ1-1	TRBD1	TGTGCCAGCAGCCCAACAGGGGGAACCACTGAAGCTTTCTTT	CASSPTGGTTEAFF
-	TRBV5-1	TRBJ2-2	-	TGCGCCAGCAGCTTGGACAGGGTGTCGCTGTTTTTT	CASSLDRVSLFF
-	TRBV6-4	TRBJ2-3	TRBD2	TGTGCCAGCAGTGACTCCGGGGGGGCGCCTACAGATACGCAGTATTTT	CASSDSGGAPTDTQYF
-	TRBV18	TRBJ1-2	-	TGTGCCAGCTCACTGGGACTGGGAGATGACTACACCTTC	CASSLGLGDDYTF
-	TRBV28	TRBJ1-4	-	TGTGCCAGCAGTTTACTGGGCCAATCTAATGAAAAACTGTTTTTT	CASSLLGQSNEKLFF
-	TRBV9	TRBJ1-1	-	TGTGCCAGCAGCGTTAGAGGATTACGGGACACTGAAGCTTTCTTT	CASSVRGLRDTEAFF
-	TRBV27	TRBJ2-3	TRBD2	TGTGCCAGCAGAGAGGGACTAGCGGGAGGGAGACGCACAGATACGCAGTATTTT	CASREGLAGGRRTDTQYF
-	TRBV11-3	TRBJ2-2	TRBD1	TGTGCCAGCAGCTTAGCACCAACGGGACAGGGGAACACCGGGGAGCTGTTTTTT	CASSLAPTGQGNTGELFF
-	TRBV30	TRBJ1-6	TRBD1	TGTGCCTGGAGTCCCGGGACAGGGAGTAATTCACCCCTCCACTTT	CAWSPGTGSNSPLHF
-	TRBV2	TRBJ2-7	TRBD1	TGTGCCAGCCTCCTCCGGGACAGGTTAGACGAGCAGTACTTC	CASLLRDRLDEQYF
once	TRBV30	TRBJ1-6	-	TGTGCCTGGAGCCAGGGGAATAATTCACCCCTCCACTTT	CAWSQGNNSPLHF
-	TRBV6-6	TRBJ2-3	TRBD2	TGTGCCAGCAGACTAGCGGGAGGGCCATCAGATACGCAGTATTTT	CASRLAGGPSDTQYF
few	TRBV19	TRBJ1-2	TRBD1	TGTGCCAGTAGTAGACAGGGGGCGAACTATGGCTACACCTTC	CASSRQGANYGYTF
-	TRBV5-1	TRBJ1-1	TRBD1	TGCGCCAGCAGCACCCGACAGGGGGCGGACACTGAAGCTTTCTTT	CASSTRQGADTEAFF
-	TRBV29-1	TRBJ2-1	TRBD1	TGCAGCGGAGGACAGGGGGCTGGTAATGAGCAGTTCTTC	CSGGQGAGNEQFF